Listed here is a single T cell receptor (beta chain). What the recovered Cohort 3 donors had was two negative PCRs, clearance, or symptom resolution. Germline values: CDR1 SQVTM, CDR2 ANQGSEA. The CDR3 has 15 residues. Trimming stripped 0 bases from V and 3 bases from J, with 11 bases between. This specimen comes from a study of blood T cell repertoires in COVID-19. Across the study: Donors in the United States, Italy and Spain gave samples during acute or convalescent COVID-19.

This table comes from immunoSEQ multiplex PCR, and its TCRdb copy is limited to in-frame clones, with some not included. Of around 400,000 clones in the sample, around 92% are singletons; the top ten hold less than 2%. The genes are TRBV29-1 and TRBJ2-2; maybe TRBD1 (6 bases). Material: PBMCs or T cells enriched from blood (not recorded which). The origin of this receptor is a woman younger than 45 who had recovered from COVID-19. In DNA, the CDR3 is TGCAGCGTTGAAGATCCGGACAGTGACACCGGGGAGCTGTTTTTT. Residues: CSVEDPDSDTGELFF.